This T cell receptor beta chain is from a study of cytomegalovirus exposure and HLA in healthy donors. General observations from the study: Most TCR sequences were seen very rarely across donors, but some public TCRs occurred in many. The study recorded 150 to 200 TCR beta chains that were cytomegalovirus-associated. At a 0.05 false discovery rate, a later analysis found approximately 17,000 TCR beta sequences to be associated with HLA alleles. Common viral pathogens seemed to be connected with several of the most significant clusters, according to a later analysis.

Notes on this clone: What it binds is not known.

Germline trimming cut 4 bases from V and 2 bases from J; bases unmatched to any gene: 12. This CDR3 contains 16 residues. Germline V CDR1 and CDR2: GTSNPN, SVGIG (reference sequence). The primer mix had 60 Vbeta and 13 Jbeta primers. Assay: immunoSEQ multiplex PCR; the TCRdb copy retains only in-frame clones and omits some. This table has 150,000 to 200,000 clones, 70% to 85% appearing once. The chain couples TRBV30 to TRBJ2-5; TRBD2 agrees at 8 bases. Material for sequencing was PBMCs. The source of this sequence is a man in his fifties or sixties in good health and CMV-seropositive. This CDR3 is CAWTPGWAGGQETQYF. The CDR3, as DNA: TGTGCCTGGACCCCGGGATGGGCGGGGGGTCAAGAGACCCAGTACTTC.